The 19 T cell receptor beta chains in this list originate from one sample, sequenced in a study of spatial heterogeneity in lung cancer. No antigen has been assigned to these receptors. Time point indicated: sample taken at primary tumor resection. Overall study results and limits: Mutation tallies in tumors tracked expanded intratumoral alpha and beta TCR counts.

TCRdb called the 5' RACE reads again in MiXCR, with one record for every CDR3 protein. The data contain 2,100 or so distinct CDR3 sequences, just under 2.5% of them singletons. Source: lung tumor tissue, taken at surgery. The receptors derive from a male donor with early-stage non-small cell lung cancer.

This clonotype was seen ten or more times. The genes are TRBV5-6 and TRBJ2-7, with D perhaps matching TRBD1 (6 bases). This CDR3 is built from 13 residues. Germline lookup yields CDR1 SGHDT and CDR2 YYEEEE. V lost 3 bases to trimming and J lost 3 bases, with 10 bases between them. The CDR3 DNA reads TGTGCCAGCAGCTCGACAGGACGCTACGAGCAGTACTTC. Residues: CASSSTGRYEQYF.

By proportion, this clonotype is medium-sized. This chain links TRBV18 with TRBJ1-1; 9 positions match TRBD1. This CDR3 region has 16 residues. V was clipped by 0 bases and J by 4 bases; unmatched bases: 6. Germline V gene sequence: CDR1 KGHSH, CDR2 LQKENI. CDR3 protein: CASSPPGQGETTEAFF. CDR3 DNA: TGTGCCAGCTCACCACCGGGACAGGGAGAAACCACTGAAGCTTTCTTT.

This clonotype was seen at least ten times. The gene calls are TRBV20-1 and TRBJ2-1; 7 nucleotides line up with TRBD2. The CDR3 consists of 14 residues. Looked up from germline, CDR1 is DFQATT and CDR2 is SNEGSKA (reference sequence). With 3 bases clipped from V and 3 bases from J, the junction kept 5 bases outside the gene matches. The CDR3 DNA is TGCAGTGCTAGTGAGCGGGAAAGCTACAATGAGCAGTTCTTC. Its protein is CSASERESYNEQFF.

Regarding this clonotype: This may stem from a read error, because a much larger clone lies one nucleotide away. The chain has TRBV2 and TRBJ2-7; D is uncertain. This CDR3 contains 12 residues. V dropped 4 bases and J dropped 3 bases, with 7 bases sitting between them. Germline CDR1 reads SNHLY; CDR2 reads FYNNEI. The CDR3 is CASSGVNYEQYF. DNA for the CDR3: TGTGCCAGCAGTGGAGTCAACTACGAGCAGTACTTC.

This clonotype is categorized as medium-sized (0.01 to 0.1%). The chain carries TRBV3-1 and TRBJ2-7, with TRBD2 identical over 11 bases. CDR1 LGHDT and CDR2 YNNKEL come from the germline V gene (reference sequence). This CDR3 has 18 amino acids. After removal of 0 bases from V and 0 bases from J, the junction contained 7 bases not matched to a gene. CDR3 region: CASSQDSSGGASSYEQYF. The CDR3 coding sequence is TGTGCCAGCAGCCAAGATAGTAGCGGGGGGGCCAGCTCCTACGAGCAGTACTTC.

This clonotype counts as medium-sized. This sequence joins TRBV6-1 and TRBJ2-2; D perhaps matches TRBD1 (5 bases). The germline CDR1 and CDR2 sequences are MNHNS and SASEGT. Trimming cost V 2 bases and J 4 bases, with 29 bases left between them. This CDR3 is 21 amino acids long. The CDR3 here is CASSERTRPSAAWSGTGELFF. As DNA, the CDR3 is TGTGCCAGCAGTGAAAGGACACGTCCATCGGCGGCCTGGTCGGGCACCGGGGAGCTGTTTTTT.

This clonotype rates as medium-sized. V is TRBV5-1 and J is TRBJ2-3; 10 bases fit TRBD1. The V and J ends lost 5 bases and 1 base, in that order; junction bases with no gene match: 7. Germline CDR1 reads SGHRS; CDR2 reads YFSETQ. The CDR3 is made up of 16 amino acids. The CDR3 reads CASRLSGTGGTDTQYF. CDR3 DNA: TGCGCCAGCAGGTTGTCCGGGACAGGGGGCACAGATACGCAGTATTTT.

This clonotype was seen at least ten times. CDR3 sequence: CATLSLAGGQDTQYF. CDR3 nucleotide sequence: TGTGCCACCCTCTCACTAGCGGGAGGTCAAGATACGCAGTATTTT. V and J are TRBV2 and TRBJ2-3; 12 positions agree with TRBD2. Germline V gene sequence: CDR1 SNHLY, CDR2 FYNNEI. Losses at the gene ends were 10 bases for V and 5 bases for J; bases not matched to a gene: 10. This CDR3 has 15 residues.

This clonotype was seen repeatedly, ten times or more. The rearrangement joins TRBV6-5 to TRBJ2-5; 11 bases are a match to TRBD2. CDR1 is MNHEY, CDR2 SVGAGI, per germline. The V segment lost 4 bases and the J segment 2 bases; nucleotides outside the gene matches: 3. CDR3 length: 15 amino acids. The CDR3 DNA reads as TGTGCCAGCAGTTGGCGACTAGCGGGGCAAGAGACCCAGTACTTC. Translation: CASSWRLAGQETQYF.

By share, this clonotype counts as medium-sized (0.01 to 0.1%). V is TRBV4-1 and J is TRBJ1-5; D is perhaps TRBD1 (5 bases). This CDR3 has 17 amino acids. The V and J ends lost 0 bases and 3 bases respectively, with 15 bases between them. Germline V gene data show CDR1 as MGHRA and CDR2 as YSYEKL. The CDR3 DNA is TGCGCCAGCAGCCAAGATGGGGGGACCCGATACAATCAGCCCCAGCATTTT. Its translation: CASSQDGGTRYNQPQHF.

In this sample, this clonotype turned up many times. V usage is TRBV7-9 and J usage is TRBJ2-3; TRBD2 agrees at 8 bases. This CDR3 contains 16 residues. The ends lost 1 base at V and 4 bases at J; junction bases unmatched: 7. From germline, CDR1 is SEHNR and CDR2 FQNEAQ (reference sequence). CDR3 amino acids: CASSLDSGGVSDTQYF. CDR3 in DNA: TGTGCCAGCAGCTTAGACAGCGGGGGTGTCTCAGATACGCAGTATTTT.

By sample share, this clonotype is medium-sized. The rearrangement uses TRBV19 and TRBJ2-2; D gene ambiguous. V lost 1 base and J lost 4, with 13 bases in between. There are 16 residues in the CDR3. Germline V gene sequence: CDR1 LNHDA, CDR2 SQIVND (reference sequence). This CDR3 is CASSIAAEVRTGELFF. The CDR3 region has the DNA TGTGCCAGTAGTATAGCGGCGGAAGTACGCACCGGGGAGCTGTTTTTT.

In this sample, this clonotype is medium-sized (0.01 to 0.1%). The chain is built from TRBV7-9 and TRBJ1-2, with TRBD1 matching 12 bases. This CDR3 has 17 residues. Germline V gives CDR1 SEHNR, CDR2 FQNEAQ (reference sequence). V shed 5 bases and J 1 base; nucleotides not matched to a gene: 8. CDR3 nucleotide sequence: TGTGCCAGCAGCGGGACAGGGGGCCCTTCACTTAACTATGGCTACACCTTC. As protein: CASSGTGGPSLNYGYTF.

This clonotype was seen repeatedly, ten times or more. This chain connects TRBV18 to TRBJ1-1; the D gene is possibly TRBD1 (5 bases). V was cut by 1 base and J by 2 bases, with 11 bases left in between. Looked up from germline, CDR1 is KGHSH and CDR2 is LQKENI. The CDR3 totals 15 residues. The CDR3 DNA follows: TGTGCCAGCTCACCACGCAGGGAAAGTAACACTGAAGCTTTCTTT. This gives the protein CASSPRRESNTEAFF. The variable domain in full, with the rest retrieved from reference TRBV18 and TRBJ1-1, is NAGVMQNPRHLVRRRGQEARLRCSPMKGHSHVYWYRQLPEEGLKFMVYLQKENIIDESGMPKERFSAEFPKEGPSILRIQQVVRGDSAAYFCASSPRRESNTEAFFGQGTRLTVV.

This clonotype has ten or more counts. The rearrangement joins TRBV5-1 to TRBJ2-5, with TRBD2 matching 8 bases. The CDR3 totals 16 residues. Trimming at V came to 0 bases and at J to 4 bases, leaving 8 bases not matched to a gene. Germline V gives CDR1 SGHRS, CDR2 YFSETQ. For the CDR3, the DNA is TGCGCCAGCAGCTTGGCCCCCAGCGGGAGCACAGAGACCCAGTACTTC. Protein sequence: CASSLAPSGSTETQYF.

This clonotype is medium-sized (0.01 to 0.1%) by share. The rearrangement joins TRBV20-1 to TRBJ1-1; D may be TRBD1 (5 bases). The germline CDR1 and CDR2 sequences are DFQATT and SNEGSKA (reference sequence). V was cut by 0 bases and J by 3 bases, with 14 bases left in between. The CDR3 contains 15 residues. CDR3 sequence reads: CSARDKKGYDTEAFF. The CDR3 coding sequence is TGCAGTGCTAGAGATAAAAAGGGGTATGACACTGAAGCTTTCTTT.

This clonotype occurred a few times. V and J are TRBV14 and TRBJ1-2; D not resolved. Trimming stripped 0 bases from V and 7 bases from J, with 21 bases between. There are 17 residues in the CDR3. In germline, CDR1 is SGHDN, CDR2 FVKESK. Here the CDR3 DNA reads TGTGCCAGCAGCCAAGATTTCCCAGGACCTCCTCAGTGTGGCTACACCTTC. Its translation is CASSQDFPGPPQCGYTF.

A few counts support this clonotype. The CDR3 DNA reads TGCGCCAGCCGGGACAGGCCACAAGAGACCCAGTACTTC. Its translation: CASRDRPQETQYF. This chain joins TRBV5-1 and TRBJ2-5; 8 nucleotides align to TRBD1. The germline CDR1 and CDR2 sequences are SGHRS and YFSETQ. J gave up 2 bases and V 7 bases, and 4 bases lay outside the gene matches. The CDR3 is 13 amino acids.

By sample fraction, this clonotype is medium-sized. The chain carries TRBV7-9 and TRBJ2-3; D not certain. Germline CDR1 reads SEHNR; CDR2 reads FQNEAQ (reference sequence). The CDR3 totals 13 residues. Trimming stripped 4 bases from V and 8 bases from J, with 13 bases between. The CDR3 spells CASSSPFLGTQYF. Written as DNA, the CDR3 is TGTGCCAGCAGCTCCCCGTTTTTGGGTACGCAGTATTTT.